A single sample gave rise to the 9 T cell receptor beta chains below, sequenced in a study of blood T cell repertoires in COVID-19 (dated by TCRdb to the early 2020s). Receptors were amplified or captured by the immunoSEQ multiplex PCR assay. TCRdb stores this immuneACCESS table with in-frame sequences only. Part of the clones is absent; in the studies checked, under half of the shortfall reflects unresolved V genes, and no reason is known for the rest. The table for this sample lists 200,000 to 250,000 clones; around four fifths of them were counted only once. The ten most abundant clones make up less than 6% of the sample. The source material was peripheral blood. The receptors derive from a woman in her 70s with COVID-19, enrolled during active disease.

This chain links TRBV5-1 with TRBJ1-1; D might be TRBD1 (5 bases). Germline V gene lookup returns CDR1 SGHRS and CDR2 YFSETQ. The V gene lost 5 bases and the J gene lost 6 bases, with 17 bases spanning the gap. The CDR3 is 14 residues long. CDR3 nucleotides: TGCGCCAGCAGTCGGGGGTTATTCAGTCCTGAAGCTTTCTTT. Amino acid sequence: CASSRGLFSPEAFF.

Here the CDR3 reads CASSLGGGAPGTQYF. The CDR3 DNA follows: TGTGCCAGCAGCTTAGGCGGGGGGGCTCCGGGGACCCAGTACTTC. The chain joins TRBV7-2 to TRBJ2-5, with 9 positions matching TRBD2. CDR3 size: 15 residues. Unmatched junction bases numbered 7, after V lost 1 base and J lost 7 bases. The germline CDR1 and CDR2 sequences are SGHTA and FQGNSA.

The J gene is TRBJ2-3, the V gene TRBV29-1, with TRBD2 matching over 12 bases. Trimming removed 2 bases from V and 2 bases from J; junction bases left unmatched: 5. Germline V CDR1 and CDR2: SQVTM, ANQGSEA. The CDR3 totals 16 residues. This CDR3 is CSVEKLAGGLTDTQYF. CDR3 coding DNA: TGCAGCGTTGAAAAACTAGCGGGAGGTCTCACAGATACGCAGTATTTT.

This clone was seen once. V and J are TRBV24-1 and TRBJ2-2, with D possibly TRBD2 on 5 matching bases. V lost 3 bases to trimming and J lost 5 bases, with 15 bases between them. The germline CDR1 and CDR2 sequences are KGHDR and SFDVKD. The length of the CDR3 is 16 residues. CDR3 in amino acids: CATSDATSLGTGELFF. CDR3 DNA sequence: TGTGCCACCAGTGATGCAACTAGTTTGGGAACCGGGGAGCTGTTTTTT.

This chain connects TRBV5-6 to TRBJ1-2; TRBD1 matches 9 bases. Per the germline V gene, CDR1 is SGHDT and CDR2 is YYEEEE. The CDR3 has 14 amino acids. With V trimmed by 4 bases and J by 3 bases, 4 bases remained unmatched. The CDR3 loop reads CASSRQGVDYGYTF. The DNA for the CDR3 is TGTGCCAGCAGCCGACAGGGGGTTGACTATGGCTACACCTTC.

V gene TRBV5-4 combines with J gene TRBJ1-1, with D unclear. Between the trimmed V and J ends, which lost 5 bases and 1 base, there was a span of 12 bases. Germline V gene data show CDR1 as SGHNT and CDR2 as YYREEE (reference sequence). CDR3 length: 14 amino acids. The CDR3 region has the DNA TGTGCCAGCAGGCCTAGAGAGCCGAACACTGAAGCTTTCTTT. Translating it yields CASRPREPNTEAFF.

V is TRBV7-2 and J is TRBJ1-4; D uncertain. V was trimmed by 1 base and J by 5 bases, leaving 11 bases between them. The V gene's germline CDR1 is SGHTA and CDR2 FQGNSA. The CDR3 covers 15 residues. The CDR3 protein is CASSLEAAANEKLFF. The CDR3 DNA reads TGTGCCAGCAGCTTAGAGGCGGCAGCAAATGAAAAACTGTTTTTT.

The chain has TRBV3-1 (or the pseudogene TRBV3-2) and TRBJ2-7; D perhaps matches TRBD2 (6 bases). CDR1 is LGHDT, CDR2 YNNKEL, per germline (reference sequence). The length of the CDR3 is 14 residues. V dropped 1 base and J dropped 5 bases, with 12 bases sitting between them. The CDR3 region has the DNA TGTGCCAGCAGCCAAGCCCCACTAGCCCACGAGCAGTACTTC. Translated: CASSQAPLAHEQYF.

The V and J genes are TRBV14 and TRBJ2-1; 10 nucleotides agree with TRBD2. CDR1 and CDR2 (germline): SGHDN, FVKESK. V lost 4 bases, J lost 3 bases, and 3 bases stayed unmatched. The CDR3 runs to 15 residues. CDR3 DNA sequence: TGTGCCAGCAGCCCGCTAGCGGGAGACTACAATGAGCAGTTCTTC. Translated, it gives CASSPLAGDYNEQFF. Drawing the rest from reference TRBV14 and TRBJ2-1, the complete variable domain is EAGVTQFPSHSVIEKGQTVTLRCDPISGHDNLYWYRRVMGKEIKFLLHFVKESKQDESGMPNNRFLAERTGGTYSTLKVQPAELEDSGVYFCASSPLAGDYNEQFFGPGTRLTVL.